Below, 9 T cell receptor beta chains from the same sample are listed, as sequenced in a study of blood T cell repertoires in COVID-19. The assay was immunoSEQ multiplex PCR, and TCRdb's table has in-frame clones only and misses some. The repertoire holds hundreds of thousands of clones, with nearly 90% as singletons. The specimen sequenced was peripheral blood. The source of these receptors is a man between 18 and 29 years old with COVID-19, enrolled during active disease.

The rearrangement uses TRBV11-3 and TRBJ1-3, with unresolved D. Germline V lookup: CDR1 SGHNT, CDR2 YENEEA. The CDR3 covers 18 residues. Trimming took off 5 bases at V and 0 bases at J, with 20 bases between the two ends. As DNA, the CDR3 is TGTGCCAGCAGCCCAGACTCTGGGTGGCCGTCCTCTGGAAACACCATATATTTT. Protein product: CASSPDSGWPSSGNTIYF.

V usage is TRBV7-2 and J usage is TRBJ1-5; weak D call: TRBD1 (6 bases). V was cut by 2 bases and J by 2 bases, with 13 bases left in between. This CDR3 contains 16 residues. Germline assignment: CDR1 SGHTA and CDR2 FQGNSA. The CDR3 sequence is CASSLNQGTGNQPQHF. The CDR3 DNA sequence: TGTGCCAGCAGCTTAAACCAGGGGACCGGCAATCAGCCCCAGCATTTT.

V and J are TRBV3-1 (or the pseudogene TRBV3-2) and TRBJ2-7; 9 nucleotides align to TRBD1. The CDR3 is 14 amino acids. After removal of 1 base from V and 6 bases from J, the junction contained 4 bases not matched to a gene. CDR1 and CDR2 (germline): LGHDT, YNNKEL (reference sequence). CDR3 sequence (DNA): TGTGCCAGCAGCCAAGCGGGACAGGGCCTCGAGCAGTACTTC. Amino acid sequence: CASSQAGQGLEQYF.

The chain recombines TRBV5-4 with TRBJ1-4; 8 bases fit TRBD1. In germline, CDR1 is SGHNT, CDR2 YYREEE (reference sequence). The CDR3 extends over 15 amino acids. After removal of 4 bases from V and 5 bases from J, the junction contained 7 bases not matched to a gene. CDR3 region: CASSKWTGTNEKLFF. The DNA for the CDR3 is TGTGCCAGCAGCAAATGGACAGGGACAAATGAAAAACTGTTTTTT.

The chain joins TRBV10-3 to TRBJ2-1, with 9 bases matching TRBD2. Germline V gene lookup returns CDR1 ENHRY and CDR2 SYGVKD. The V gene end was trimmed by 2 bases and the J gene end by 2 bases; junction bases not matched to a gene: 4. The CDR3 covers 16 residues. CDR3 protein: CAISEAGGLAYNEQFF. The CDR3 DNA is TGTGCCATCAGTGAGGCGGGGGGGCTCGCCTACAATGAGCAGTTCTTC.

The chain recombines TRBV6-4 with TRBJ2-5; TRBD2 aligns across 8 bases. This CDR3 region has 13 residues. J was trimmed by 5 bases and V by 7 bases; bases with no gene match: 6. The germline gives CDR1 MRHNA, CDR2 SNTAGT. CDR3 sequence (DNA): TGTGCCAGCAACGGGACTAGATTCGAGACCCAGTACTTC. Translation gives CASNGTRFETQYF.

The gene calls are TRBV27 and TRBJ2-3; perhaps TRBD2 as D (5 bases). CDR1 is MNHEY, CDR2 SMNVEV, per germline (reference sequence). Trimming removed 5 bases from V and 6 bases from J, with 15 bases in between. This CDR3 is 14 amino acids long. Here the CDR3 reads CASSHLREGDTQYF. The CDR3 DNA sequence: TGTGCCAGCAGTCACCTACGGGAAGGGGATACGCAGTATTTT.

The J gene is TRBJ1-6, the V gene TRBV5-6; weak D call: TRBD1 (6 bases). V was trimmed by 1 base and J by 5 bases, leaving 16 bases between them. Germline-derived CDR1 and CDR2 are SGHDT and YYEEEE. The CDR3 has 17 amino acids. The CDR3 DNA follows: TGTGCCAGCAGCTTGCTGAGCAGGGGCCCAGATAATTCACCCCTCCACTTT. Translated: CASSLLSRGPDNSPLHF.

The rearrangement uses TRBV11-2 and TRBJ2-1; unclear D gene. This CDR3 is 15 amino acids long. The germline gives CDR1 SGHAT, CDR2 FQNNGV. V was cut by 3 bases and J by 0 bases, with 9 bases left in between. The CDR3 spells CASSFSESSYNEQFF. The CDR3 DNA reads as TGTGCCAGCAGCTTCAGCGAGAGCTCCTACAATGAGCAGTTCTTC.